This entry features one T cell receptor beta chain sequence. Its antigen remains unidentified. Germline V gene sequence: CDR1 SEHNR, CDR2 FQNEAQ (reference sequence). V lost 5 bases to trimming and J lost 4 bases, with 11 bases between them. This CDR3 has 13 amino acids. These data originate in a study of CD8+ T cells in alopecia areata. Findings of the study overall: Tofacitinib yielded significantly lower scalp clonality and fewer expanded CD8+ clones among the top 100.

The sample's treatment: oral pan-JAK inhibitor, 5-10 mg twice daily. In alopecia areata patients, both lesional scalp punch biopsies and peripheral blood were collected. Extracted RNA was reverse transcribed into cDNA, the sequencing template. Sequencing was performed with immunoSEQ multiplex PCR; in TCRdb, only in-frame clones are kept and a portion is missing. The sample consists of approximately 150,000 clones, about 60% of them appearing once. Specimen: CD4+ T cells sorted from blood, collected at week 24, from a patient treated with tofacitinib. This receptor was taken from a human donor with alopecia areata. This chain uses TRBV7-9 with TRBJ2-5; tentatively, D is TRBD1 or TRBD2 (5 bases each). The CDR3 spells CASSPWGPETQYF. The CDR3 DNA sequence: TGTGCCAGCAGCCCTTGGGGACCAGAGACCCAGTACTTC.